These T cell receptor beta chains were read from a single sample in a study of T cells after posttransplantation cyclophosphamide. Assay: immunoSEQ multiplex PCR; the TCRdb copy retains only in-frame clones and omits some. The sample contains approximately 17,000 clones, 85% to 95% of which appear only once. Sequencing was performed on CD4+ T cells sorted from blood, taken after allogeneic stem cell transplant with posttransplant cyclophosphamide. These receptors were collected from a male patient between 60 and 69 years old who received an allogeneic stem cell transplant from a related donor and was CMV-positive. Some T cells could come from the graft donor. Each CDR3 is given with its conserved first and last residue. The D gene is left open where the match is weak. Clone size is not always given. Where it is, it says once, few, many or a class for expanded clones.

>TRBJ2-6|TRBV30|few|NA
TGTGCCCGCGGCGAGGGACTCTATCGCTCTGGGGCCAACGTCCTGACTTTC
CARGEGLYRSGANVLTF
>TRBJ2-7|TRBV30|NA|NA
TGTGCCTGGAGCCTCTCAGGGGAAGTCCCCTACGAGCAGTACTTC
CAWSLSGEVPYEQYF
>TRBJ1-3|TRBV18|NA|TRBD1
TGTGCCAGCTCACCACTGATGGACAGGGCGCATGGAAACACCATATATTTT
CASSPLMDRAHGNTIYF
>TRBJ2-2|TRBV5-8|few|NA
TGTGCCAGCAGCTTTGGACAAACTACGAACACCGGGGAGCTGTTTTTT
CASSFGQTTNTGELFF
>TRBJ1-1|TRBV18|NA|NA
TGTGCCAGCTCATACCGGGAGGGGGTGAACACTGAAGCTTTCTTT
CASSYREGVNTEAFF
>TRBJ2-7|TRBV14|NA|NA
TGTGCCAGCAGCCAAGATGGCGGGCCCTACGAGCAGTACTTC
CASSQDGGPYEQYF
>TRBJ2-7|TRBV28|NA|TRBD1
TGTGCCAGCATCCGAGGCGGACAGGGGGCATCCTACGAGCAGTACTTC
CASIRGGQGASYEQYF
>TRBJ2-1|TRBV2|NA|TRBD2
TGTGCCACCCGGGTCGGGACTAGCGGGGGAAAGCAGTTCTTC
CATRVGTSGGKQFF
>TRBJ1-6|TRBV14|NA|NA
TGTGCCAGCAGCCGGAACGCGGATTCACCCCTCCACTTT
CASSRNADSPLHF
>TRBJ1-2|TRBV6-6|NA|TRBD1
TGTGCCAGCAGTGCAAGAGGGACAGCTCTATATGGCTACACCTTC
CASSARGTALYGYTF
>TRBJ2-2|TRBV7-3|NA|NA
TGTGCCAGCAGCTTTCAGGGGACGGGCACCGGGGAGCTGTTTTTT
CASSFQGTGTGELFF
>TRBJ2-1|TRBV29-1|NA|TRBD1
TGCAGCGTCCTAACCCCGGGACAGGGGAGGAATGAGCAGTTCTTC
CSVLTPGQGRNEQFF
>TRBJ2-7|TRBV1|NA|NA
TGCACCAGCAGCCAGGCCCCGGGACTTGGTAAGTACGAGCAGTACTTC
CTSSQAPGLGKYEQYF
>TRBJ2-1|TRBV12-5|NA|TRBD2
TGTGCTAGTGGTTTGGATACTAGCGGAGTAAAGCTCTTC
CASGLDTSGVKLF
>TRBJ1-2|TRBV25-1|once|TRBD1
TGTGCCAGCAGAGAAACAGGGGGCAACTATGGCTACACCTTC
CASRETGGNYGYTF
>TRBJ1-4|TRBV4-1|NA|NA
TGCGCCAGCAGCCAAAACCGGGGGGAAAAACTGTTTTTT
CASSQNRGEKLFF
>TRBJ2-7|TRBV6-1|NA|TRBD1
TGTGCCAGCAGTGAAGGACAGGGTCTCTACGAGCAGTACTTC
CASSEGQGLYEQYF
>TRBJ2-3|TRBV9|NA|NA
TGTGCCAGCAGCGTGGCCGTCCCGGATACGCAGTATTTT
CASSVAVPDTQYF
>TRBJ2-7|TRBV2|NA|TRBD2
TGTGCCAGCGTAAGGGAAGCGGGGGCCTTTAGCGAGCAGTACTTC
CASVREAGAFSEQYF
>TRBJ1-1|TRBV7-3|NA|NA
TGTGCCAGCAGCTTAGTGGGGCTGGATGAAGCTTTCTTT
CASSLVGLDEAFF
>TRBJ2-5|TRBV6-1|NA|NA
TGTGCCAGCAGTTTGAATTTGGGCCAGGAGACCCAGTACTTC
CASSLNLGQETQYF
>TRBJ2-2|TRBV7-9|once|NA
TGTGCCAGCAGCATACAGGGTGATACCGGGGAGCTGTTTTTT
CASSIQGDTGELFF
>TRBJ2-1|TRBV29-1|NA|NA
TGCAGCGCAGTAGGCGGGTCGAGCTCCTACAATGAGCAGTTCTTC
CSAVGGSSSYNEQFF
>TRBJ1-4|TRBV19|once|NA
TGTGCCAGTAGTATTATCGGGGCAACTAATGAAAAACTGTTTTTT
CASSIIGATNEKLFF
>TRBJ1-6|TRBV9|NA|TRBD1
TGTGCCAGCAGCGGACGGACAGGGGATTCACCCCTCCACTTT
CASSGRTGDSPLHF
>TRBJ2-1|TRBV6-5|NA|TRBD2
TGTGCCAGCAGTTTGGGACTAGCGGGGCCCAATGAGCAGTTCTTC
CASSLGLAGPNEQFF
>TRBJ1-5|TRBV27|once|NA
TGTGCCAGCAGTTTATCGGGAGCATCCCTAGGGTCGCCCCAGCATTTT
CASSLSGASLGSPQHF
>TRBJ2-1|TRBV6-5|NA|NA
TGTGCCAGCAGTTTGACCCGGGGGGAGCAGTTCTTC
CASSLTRGEQFF
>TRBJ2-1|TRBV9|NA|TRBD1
TGTGCCAGCAGCGTAGATGGGACAGGGTACAATGAGCAGTTCTTC
CASSVDGTGYNEQFF
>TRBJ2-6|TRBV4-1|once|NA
TGCGCCAGCAGCCGAGACCTGCAGGGATCTGGGGCCAACGTCCTGACTTTC
CASSRDLQGSGANVLTF
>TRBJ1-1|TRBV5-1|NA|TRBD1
TGCGCCAGCAGCTTAGGGACAGTTAACACTGAAGCTTTCTTT
CASSLGTVNTEAFF
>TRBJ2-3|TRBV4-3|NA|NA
TGCGCCAGCAGCCAAGATCGGGGTAGCTCGGATACGCAGTATTTT
CASSQDRGSSDTQYF
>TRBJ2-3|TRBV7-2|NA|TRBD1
TGTGCCAGCAGCGGAGGGACAGGGTGGACAGATACGCAGTATTTT
CASSGGTGWTDTQYF
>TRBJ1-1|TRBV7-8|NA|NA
TGTGCCAGCAGCTTAGCGCTAGGTCCCACTGAAGCTTTCTTT
CASSLALGPTEAFF
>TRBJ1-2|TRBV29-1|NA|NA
TGCAGCGTTGAAGGTCGGGGGGCTGGCTATGGCTACACCTTC
CSVEGRGAGYGYTF
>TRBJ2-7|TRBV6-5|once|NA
TGTGCCAGCAGTCACGGTAGCGAGCAGTACTTC
CASSHGSEQYF
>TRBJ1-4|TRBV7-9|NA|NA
TGTGCCAGCAGCTTACTTGAGGGCCGGAATGAAAAACTGTTTTTT
CASSLLEGRNEKLFF
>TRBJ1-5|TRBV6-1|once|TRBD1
TGTGCCAGCAGGTTAGGGACAGGCGGGGATCAGCCCCAGCATTTT
CASRLGTGGDQPQHF
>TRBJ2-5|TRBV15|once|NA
TGTGCCACCAGCAGCCGGGCCGGGGGAAAAGAGACCCAGTACTTC
CATSSRAGGKETQYF
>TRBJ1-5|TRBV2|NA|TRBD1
TGTGCCAGCTCGGGAACCCCAGGGGGACATAGCAATCAGCCCCAGCATTTT
CASSGTPGGHSNQPQHF
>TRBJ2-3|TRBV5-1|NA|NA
TGCGCCAGCAGCTTAGGACAGAGCACAGATACGCAGTATTTT
CASSLGQSTDTQYF
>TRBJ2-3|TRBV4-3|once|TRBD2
TGCGCCAGCAGCCAATTAACTAGCGGGGGCCTTAACACAGATACGCAGTATTTT
CASSQLTSGGLNTDTQYF
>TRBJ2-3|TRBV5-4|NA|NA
TGTGCCAGCAGCTTGAAGGGGAGGAACACAGATACGCAGTATTTT
CASSLKGRNTDTQYF
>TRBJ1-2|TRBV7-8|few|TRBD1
TGTGCCAGCAGCCCCCCTCTAAGACAGGGGGCGCGAGGCTACACCTTC
CASSPPLRQGARGYTF
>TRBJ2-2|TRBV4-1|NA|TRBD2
TGCGCCAGCAGCCAAGCGACTAGCTCAACCGGGGAGCTGTTTTTT
CASSQATSSTGELFF
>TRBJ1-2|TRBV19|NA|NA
TGTGCCAGTAGTGCGCCCCAGGGCGATGCGAACTATGGCTACACCTTC
CASSAPQGDANYGYTF
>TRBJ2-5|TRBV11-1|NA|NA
TGTGCCAGCAGCCCGGAGGGGGCGGAAGAGACCCAGTACTTC
CASSPEGAEETQYF
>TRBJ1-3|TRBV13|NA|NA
TGTGCCAGCAGCTTAGGACGGACAGCACGTACCATATATTTT
CASSLGRTARTIYF
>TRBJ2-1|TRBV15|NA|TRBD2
TGTGCCACCAGCAGAGCTAGCGGGGGGGCAAGTGAGCAGTTCTTC
CATSRASGGASEQFF
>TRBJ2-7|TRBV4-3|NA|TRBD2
TGCGCCAGCAGCCATAGCGGGGGGCCTTACGAGCAGTACTTC
CASSHSGGPYEQYF
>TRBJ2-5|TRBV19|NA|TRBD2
TGTGCCACCCAGACTAGCGGGCCCTCTGGGACCCAGTACTTC
CATQTSGPSGTQYF
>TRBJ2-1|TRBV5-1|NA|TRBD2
TGCGCCAGCAGCTTGGTGGCTAGCGGGGTGTCCTACAATGAGCAGTTCTTC
CASSLVASGVSYNEQFF
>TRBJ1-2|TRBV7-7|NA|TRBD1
TGTGCCAGCAGCCCGCCAGGGGGAACCTATGGCTACACCTTC
CASSPPGGTYGYTF